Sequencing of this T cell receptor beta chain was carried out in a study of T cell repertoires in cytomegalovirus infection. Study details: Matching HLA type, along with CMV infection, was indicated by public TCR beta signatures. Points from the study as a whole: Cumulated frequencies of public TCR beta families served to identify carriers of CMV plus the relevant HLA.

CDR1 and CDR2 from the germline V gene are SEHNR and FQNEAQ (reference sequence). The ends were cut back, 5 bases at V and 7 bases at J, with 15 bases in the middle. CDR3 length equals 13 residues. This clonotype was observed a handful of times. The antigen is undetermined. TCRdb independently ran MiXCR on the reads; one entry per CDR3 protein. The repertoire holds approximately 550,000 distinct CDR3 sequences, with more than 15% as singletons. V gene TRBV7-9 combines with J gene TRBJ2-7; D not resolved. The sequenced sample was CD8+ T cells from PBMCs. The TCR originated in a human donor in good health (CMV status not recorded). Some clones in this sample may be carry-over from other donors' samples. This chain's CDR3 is CASSPPAEGEQYF. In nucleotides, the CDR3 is TGTGCCAGCAGCCCCCCGGCAGAAGGGGAGCAGTACTTC.